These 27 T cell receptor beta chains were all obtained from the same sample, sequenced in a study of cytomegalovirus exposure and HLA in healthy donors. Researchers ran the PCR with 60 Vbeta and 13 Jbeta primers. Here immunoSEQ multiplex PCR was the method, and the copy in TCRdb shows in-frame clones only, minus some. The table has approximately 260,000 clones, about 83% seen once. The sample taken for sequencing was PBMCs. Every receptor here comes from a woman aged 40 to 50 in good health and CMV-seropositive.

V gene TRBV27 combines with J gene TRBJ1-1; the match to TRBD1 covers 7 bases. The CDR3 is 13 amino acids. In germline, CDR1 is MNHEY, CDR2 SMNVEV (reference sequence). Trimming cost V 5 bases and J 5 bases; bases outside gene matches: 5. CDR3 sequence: CASSTGARTEAFF. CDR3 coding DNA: TGTGCCAGCAGTACAGGGGCGCGGACTGAAGCTTTCTTT.

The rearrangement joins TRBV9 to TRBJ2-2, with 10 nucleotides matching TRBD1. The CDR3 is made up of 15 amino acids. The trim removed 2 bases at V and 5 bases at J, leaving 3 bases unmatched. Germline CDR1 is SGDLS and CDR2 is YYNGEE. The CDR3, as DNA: TGTGCCAGCAGCGTGACAGGGGGCGCAACCGGGGAGCTGTTTTTT. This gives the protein CASSVTGGATGELFF.

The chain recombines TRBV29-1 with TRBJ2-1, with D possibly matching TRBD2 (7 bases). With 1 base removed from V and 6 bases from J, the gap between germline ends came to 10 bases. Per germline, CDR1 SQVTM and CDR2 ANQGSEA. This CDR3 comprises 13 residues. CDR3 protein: CSVEVGGGNEQFF. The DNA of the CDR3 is TGCAGCGTTGAAGTGGGAGGGGGCAATGAGCAGTTCTTC.

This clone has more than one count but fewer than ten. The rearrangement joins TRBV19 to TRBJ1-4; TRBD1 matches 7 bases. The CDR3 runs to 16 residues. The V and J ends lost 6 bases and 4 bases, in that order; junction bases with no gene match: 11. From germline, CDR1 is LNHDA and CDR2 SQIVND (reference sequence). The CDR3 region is CASRNRRTGDNEKLFF. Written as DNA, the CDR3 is TGTGCCAGTAGAAACCGACGGACAGGAGATAATGAAAAACTGTTTTTT.

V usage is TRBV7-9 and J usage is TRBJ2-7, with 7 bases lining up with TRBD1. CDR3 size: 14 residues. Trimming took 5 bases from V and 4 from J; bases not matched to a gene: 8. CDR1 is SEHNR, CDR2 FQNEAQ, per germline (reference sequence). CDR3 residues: CASSPTGNKYEQYF. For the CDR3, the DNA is TGTGCCAGCAGCCCGACAGGGAACAAATACGAGCAGTACTTC. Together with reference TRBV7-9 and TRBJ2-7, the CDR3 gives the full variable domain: DTGVSQNPRHKITKRGQNVTFRCDPISEHNRLYWYRQTLGQGPEFLTYFQNEAQLEKSRLLSDRFSAERPKGSFSTLEIQRTEQGDSAMYLCASSPTGNKYEQYFGPGTRLTVT.

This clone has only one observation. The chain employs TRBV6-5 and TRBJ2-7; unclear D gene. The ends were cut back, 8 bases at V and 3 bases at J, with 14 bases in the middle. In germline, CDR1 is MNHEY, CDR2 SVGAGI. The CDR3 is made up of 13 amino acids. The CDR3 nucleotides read TGTGCCAGCGGTTCTTACAGAGACTACGAGCAGTACTTC. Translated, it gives CASGSYRDYEQYF.

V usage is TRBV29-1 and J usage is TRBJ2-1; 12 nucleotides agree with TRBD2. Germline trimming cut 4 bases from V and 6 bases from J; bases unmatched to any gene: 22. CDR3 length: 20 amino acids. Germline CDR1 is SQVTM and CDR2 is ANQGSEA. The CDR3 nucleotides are TGCAGCGTTGGAAAGAGGTCTGGTTCTAGCGGGAGGGCAGGGAGCAATGAGCAGTTCTTC. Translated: CSVGKRSGSSGRAGSNEQFF.

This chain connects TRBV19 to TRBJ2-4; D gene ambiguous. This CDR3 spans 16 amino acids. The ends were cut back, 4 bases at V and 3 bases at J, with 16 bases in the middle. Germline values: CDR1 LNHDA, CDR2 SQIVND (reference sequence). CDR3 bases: TGTGCCAGTAGTACAATAGCCTACCCTGGCAAAAACATTCAGTACTTC. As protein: CASSTIAYPGKNIQYF. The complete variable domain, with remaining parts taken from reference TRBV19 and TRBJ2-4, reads DGGITQSPKYLFRKEGQNVTLSCEQNLNHDAMYWYRQDPGQGLRLIYYSQIVNDFQKGDIAEGYSVSREKKESFPLTVTSAQKNPTAFYLCASSTIAYPGKNIQYFGAGTRLSVL.

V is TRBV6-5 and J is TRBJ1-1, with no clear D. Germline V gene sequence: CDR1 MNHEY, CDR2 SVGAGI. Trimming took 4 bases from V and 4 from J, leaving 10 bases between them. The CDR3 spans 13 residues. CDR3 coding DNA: TGTGCCAGCAGTTTCCACCCGGGCACTGAAGCTTTCTTT. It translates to CASSFHPGTEAFF.

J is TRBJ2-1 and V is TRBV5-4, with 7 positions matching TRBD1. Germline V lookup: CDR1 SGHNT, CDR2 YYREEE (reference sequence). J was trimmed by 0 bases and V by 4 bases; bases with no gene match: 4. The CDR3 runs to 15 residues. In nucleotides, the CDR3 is TGTGCCAGCAGCGCGACAGGGTTCTCCTACAATGAGCAGTTCTTC. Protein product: CASSATGFSYNEQFF.

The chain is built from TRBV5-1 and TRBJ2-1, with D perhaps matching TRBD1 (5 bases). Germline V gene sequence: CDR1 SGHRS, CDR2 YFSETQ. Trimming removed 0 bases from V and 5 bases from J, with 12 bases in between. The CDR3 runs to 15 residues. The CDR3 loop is CASSLVVFRDNEQFF. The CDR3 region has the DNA TGCGCCAGCAGCTTGGTGGTTTTCAGGGACAATGAGCAGTTCTTC.

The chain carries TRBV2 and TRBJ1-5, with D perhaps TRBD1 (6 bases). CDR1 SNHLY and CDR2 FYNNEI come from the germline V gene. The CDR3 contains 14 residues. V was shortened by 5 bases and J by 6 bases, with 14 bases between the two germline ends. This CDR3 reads CASSKMGAGQPQHF. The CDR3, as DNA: TGTGCCAGCAGTAAAATGGGGGCCGGTCAGCCCCAGCATTTT.

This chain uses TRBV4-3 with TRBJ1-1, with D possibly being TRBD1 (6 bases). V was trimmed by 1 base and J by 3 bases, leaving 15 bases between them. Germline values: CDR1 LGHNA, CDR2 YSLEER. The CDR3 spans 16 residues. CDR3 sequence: CASSQGQVGAYTEAFF. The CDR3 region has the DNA TGCGCCAGCAGCCAAGGCCAGGTGGGGGCGTACACTGAAGCTTTCTTT.

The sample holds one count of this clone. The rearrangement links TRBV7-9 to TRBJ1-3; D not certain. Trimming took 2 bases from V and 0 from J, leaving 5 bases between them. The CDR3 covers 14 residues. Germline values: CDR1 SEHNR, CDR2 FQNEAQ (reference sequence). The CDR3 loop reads CASSLSSSGNTIYF. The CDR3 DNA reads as TGTGCCAGCAGCTTATCCAGCTCTGGAAACACCATATATTTT.

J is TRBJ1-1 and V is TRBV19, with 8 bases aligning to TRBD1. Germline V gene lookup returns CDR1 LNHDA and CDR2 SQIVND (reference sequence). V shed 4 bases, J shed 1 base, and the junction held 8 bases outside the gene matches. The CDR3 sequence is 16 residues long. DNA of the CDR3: TGTGCCAGTAGTACACGGACAGGGACAAGGAACACTGAAGCTTTCTTT. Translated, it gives CASSTRTGTRNTEAFF.

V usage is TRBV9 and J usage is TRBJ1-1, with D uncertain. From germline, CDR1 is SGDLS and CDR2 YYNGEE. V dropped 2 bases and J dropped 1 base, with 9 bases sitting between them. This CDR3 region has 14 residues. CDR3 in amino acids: CASSVASQNTEAFF. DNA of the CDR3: TGTGCCAGCAGCGTTGCGAGCCAGAACACTGAAGCTTTCTTT.

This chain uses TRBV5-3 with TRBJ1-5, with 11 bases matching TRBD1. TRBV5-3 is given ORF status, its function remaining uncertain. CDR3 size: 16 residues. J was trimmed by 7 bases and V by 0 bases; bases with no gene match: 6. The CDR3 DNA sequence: TGTGCCAGAAGCTTGGAAGGGACAGGGGGTAGGCAGCCCCAGCATTTT. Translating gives CARSLEGTGGRQPQHF.

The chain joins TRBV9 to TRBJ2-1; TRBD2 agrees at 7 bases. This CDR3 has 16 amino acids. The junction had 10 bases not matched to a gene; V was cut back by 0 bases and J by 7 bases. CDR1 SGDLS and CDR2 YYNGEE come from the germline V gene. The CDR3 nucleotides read TGTGCCAGCAGCGTAGAGCGGGACTACTCACGGAATGAGCAGTTCTTC. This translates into CASSVERDYSRNEQFF.

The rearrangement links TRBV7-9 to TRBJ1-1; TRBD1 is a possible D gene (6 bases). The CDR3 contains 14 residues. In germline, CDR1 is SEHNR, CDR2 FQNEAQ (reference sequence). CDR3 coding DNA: TGTGGGACATCTATGGACAGCCCGAACACTGAAGCTTTCTTT. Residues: CGTSMDSPNTEAFF.

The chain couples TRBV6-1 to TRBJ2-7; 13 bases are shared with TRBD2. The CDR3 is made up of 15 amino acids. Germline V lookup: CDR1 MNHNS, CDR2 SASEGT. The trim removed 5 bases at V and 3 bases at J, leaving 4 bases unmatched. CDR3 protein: CASSLTSGGIYEQYF. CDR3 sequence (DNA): TGTGCCAGCAGTCTGACTAGCGGGGGGATCTACGAGCAGTACTTC.

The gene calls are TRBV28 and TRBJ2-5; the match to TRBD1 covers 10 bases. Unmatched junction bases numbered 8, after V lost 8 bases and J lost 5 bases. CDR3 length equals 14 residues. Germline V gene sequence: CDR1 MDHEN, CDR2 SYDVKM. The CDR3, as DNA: TGTGCCAGCCGACGGACAGGGGGAGGCGAGACCCAGTACTTC. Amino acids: CASRRTGGGETQYF.

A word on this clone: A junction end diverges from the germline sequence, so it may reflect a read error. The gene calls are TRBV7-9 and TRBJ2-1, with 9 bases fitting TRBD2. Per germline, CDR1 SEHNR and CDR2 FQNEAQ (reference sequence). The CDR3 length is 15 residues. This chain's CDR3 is CSSSPGLAFNNEQFF. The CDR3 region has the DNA TGTTCCAGCAGCCCCGGACTAGCGTTCAACAATGAGCAGTTCTTC.

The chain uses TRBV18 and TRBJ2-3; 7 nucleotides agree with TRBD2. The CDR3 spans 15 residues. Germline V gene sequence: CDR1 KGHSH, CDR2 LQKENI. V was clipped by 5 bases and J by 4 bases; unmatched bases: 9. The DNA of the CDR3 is TGTGCCAGCTCATTCACTAGCGTGACTGCAGATACGCAGTATTTT. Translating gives CASSFTSVTADTQYF.

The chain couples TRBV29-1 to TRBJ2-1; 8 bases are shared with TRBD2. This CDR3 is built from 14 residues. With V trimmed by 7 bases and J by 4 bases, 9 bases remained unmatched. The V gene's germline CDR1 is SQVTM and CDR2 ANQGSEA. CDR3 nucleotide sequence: TGCAGCGCCCAACTAGCGGATACTTACAATGAGCAGTTCTTC. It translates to CSAQLADTYNEQFF.

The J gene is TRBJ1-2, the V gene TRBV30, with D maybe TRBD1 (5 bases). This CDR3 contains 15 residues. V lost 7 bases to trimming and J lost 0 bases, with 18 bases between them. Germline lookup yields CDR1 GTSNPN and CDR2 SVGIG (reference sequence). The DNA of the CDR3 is TGTGCCTCCCCATCCTTGGGGCAACCTAACTATGGCTACACCTTC. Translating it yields CASPSLGQPNYGYTF.

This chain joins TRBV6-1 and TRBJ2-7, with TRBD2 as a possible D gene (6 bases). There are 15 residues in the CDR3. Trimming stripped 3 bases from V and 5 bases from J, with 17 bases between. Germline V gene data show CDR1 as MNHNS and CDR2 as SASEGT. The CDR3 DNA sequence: TGTGCCAGCAGTGATTTTTCCCTCGGGGGAGACGAGCAGTACTTC. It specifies CASSDFSLGGDEQYF.

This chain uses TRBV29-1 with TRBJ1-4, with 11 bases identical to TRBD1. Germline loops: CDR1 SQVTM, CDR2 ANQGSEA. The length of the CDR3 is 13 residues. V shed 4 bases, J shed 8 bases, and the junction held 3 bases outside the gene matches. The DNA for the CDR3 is TGCAGCGTTGGGGGACAGGGGGAAGAAAAACTGTTTTTT. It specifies CSVGGQGEEKLFF.